A selection of T cell receptor beta chains follows, all from one sample in a study of T cells in Graves' hyperthyroidism and ophthalmopathy. TCRdb reprocessed the multiplex PCR reads via MiXCR and lists one record per CDR3 protein. The sample has about 640,000 distinct CDR3 sequences, around 20% seen once. The source material was blood. These receptors were obtained from a man younger than 45 with Graves' ophthalmopathy. Each CDR3 is given with its conserved first and last residue. The D gene is left open where the match is weak. Only some rows state a clone size, as once, few, many or a class for expanded clones.

CDR3 protein: CATSEPKLAGGPTYNEQFF
CDR3 DNA: TGTGCCACCAGTGAACCTAAACTAGCGGGAGGGCCCACCTACAATGAGCAGTTCTTC
V gene: TRBV24-1
clone size: many
J gene: TRBJ2-1
D gene: TRBD2

CDR3 protein: CSCQLGADYQPQHF
CDR3 DNA: TGCAGTTGTCAACTCGGGGCAGATTATCAGCCCCAGCATTTT
V gene: TRBV20-1
clone size: many
J gene: TRBJ1-5
D gene: NA

CDR3 protein: CASTLFGGPQPQHF
CDR3 DNA: TGTGCCAGCACTCTATTCGGAGGTCCTCAGCCCCAGCATTTT
V gene: TRBV12-3/TRBV12-4
clone size: many
J gene: TRBJ1-5
D gene: NA

CDR3 protein: CSARDLTGQGNSPLHF
CDR3 DNA: TGCAGTGCTAGAGATTTAACCGGACAGGGTAATTCACCCCTCCACTTT
V gene: TRBV20-1
clone size: few
J gene: TRBJ1-6
D gene: TRBD1

CDR3 protein: CASSSLQGPLDQPQHF
CDR3 DNA: TGTGCCAGCAGTTCGCTACAAGGCCCTCTGGATCAGCCCCAGCATTTT
V gene: TRBV28
clone size: many
J gene: TRBJ1-5
D gene: NA

CDR3 protein: CATSAGDGLKNEQFF
CDR3 DNA: TGTGCCACCAGCGCTGGGGACGGATTAAAGAATGAGCAGTTCTTC
V gene: TRBV24-1
clone size: few
J gene: TRBJ2-1
D gene: NA

CDR3 protein: CASSLAASHEQFF
CDR3 DNA: TGTGCCAGCAGCTTAGCGGCTAGCCACGAGCAGTTCTTC
V gene: TRBV7-6
clone size: few
J gene: TRBJ2-1
D gene: NA

CDR3 protein: CASSYSPSGDTYEQYF
CDR3 DNA: TGTGCCAGCAGTTACTCTCCTTCCGGGGATACCTACGAGCAGTACTTC
V gene: TRBV6-2/TRBV6-3
clone size: NA
J gene: TRBJ2-7
D gene: NA

CDR3 protein: CAWSDLAVFQEQYF
CDR3 DNA: TGTGCCTGGAGTGATCTAGCGGTCTTTCAGGAGCAGTACTTC
V gene: TRBV30
clone size: NA
J gene: TRBJ2-7
D gene: TRBD2

CDR3 protein: CASSQEHRDRETQYF
CDR3 DNA: TGTGCCAGCAGCCAAGAACACAGGGACAGGGAGACCCAGTACTTC
V gene: TRBV3-1
clone size: few
J gene: TRBJ2-5
D gene: TRBD1

CDR3 protein: CASSFLGGGTYEQYF
CDR3 DNA: TGTGCCAGCAGCTTTCTGGGGGGCGGAACCTACGAGCAGTACTTC
V gene: TRBV7-2
clone size: NA
J gene: TRBJ2-7
D gene: NA

CDR3 protein: CASSYSLAGANTGELFF
CDR3 DNA: TGTGCCAGCAGTTACTCCCTAGCGGGTGCGAACACCGGGGAGCTGTTTTTT
V gene: TRBV6-2/TRBV6-3
clone size: many
J gene: TRBJ2-2
D gene: TRBD2

CDR3 protein: CASSKPGQGANQPQHF
CDR3 DNA: TGTGCCAGCAGTAAACCGGGACAGGGGGCGAATCAGCCCCAGCATTTT
V gene: TRBV2
clone size: many
J gene: TRBJ1-5
D gene: TRBD1

CDR3 protein: CAISAAGNTEAFF
CDR3 DNA: TGTGCCATCAGTGCGGCGGGCAACACTGAAGCTTTCTTT
V gene: TRBV10-3
clone size: few
J gene: TRBJ1-1
D gene: NA

CDR3 protein: CASSPIPGSYEQYF
CDR3 DNA: TGCGCCAGCAGTCCCATCCCGGGGTCCTACGAGCAGTACTTC
V gene: TRBV4-1
clone size: few
J gene: TRBJ2-7
D gene: NA

CDR3 protein: CASSPRLGTQETQYF
CDR3 DNA: TGCGCCAGCAGCCCCCGACTAGGGACACAAGAGACCCAGTACTTC
V gene: TRBV4-1
clone size: few
J gene: TRBJ2-5
D gene: NA

CDR3 protein: CASRQTGTGATGELFF
CDR3 DNA: TGTGCCAGCAGACAAACCGGGACAGGGGCCACCGGGGAGCTGTTTTTT
V gene: TRBV27
clone size: NA
J gene: TRBJ2-2
D gene: TRBD1

CDR3 protein: CASSLGGLAPNEQFF
CDR3 DNA: TGTGCCAGCAGCTTAGGGGGACTAGCTCCCAATGAGCAGTTCTTC
V gene: TRBV7-9
clone size: NA
J gene: TRBJ2-1
D gene: TRBD2

CDR3 protein: CASSAPGGTEAFF
CDR3 DNA: TGTGCCAGCAGTGCTCCAGGGGGGACTGAAGCTTTCTTT
V gene: TRBV6-1
clone size: NA
J gene: TRBJ1-1
D gene: TRBD1

CDR3 protein: CASSQASSASGKETQYF
CDR3 DNA: TGTGCCAGCAGCCAAGCCTCCTCCGCTAGCGGGAAGGAGACCCAGTACTTC
V gene: TRBV3-1
clone size: few
J gene: TRBJ2-5
D gene: TRBD2

CDR3 protein: CASSLSPTGGTEKLFF
CDR3 DNA: TGTGCCAGCAGTTTATCCCCGACAGGGGGGACTGAAAAACTGTTTTTT
V gene: TRBV27
clone size: once
J gene: TRBJ1-4
D gene: TRBD1

CDR3 protein: CASRPGTWNQPQHF
CDR3 DNA: TGTGCCAGCAGGCCCGGGACCTGGAATCAGCCCCAGCATTTT
V gene: TRBV6-1
clone size: few
J gene: TRBJ1-5
D gene: NA

CDR3 protein: CASSYQSSGNTIYF
CDR3 DNA: TGTGCCAGCAGTTACCAGTCCTCTGGAAACACCATATATTTT
V gene: TRBV6-5
clone size: NA
J gene: TRBJ1-3
D gene: NA

CDR3 protein: CATSDPTENIQYF
CDR3 DNA: TGTGCCACCAGTGACCCGACAGAAAACATTCAGTACTTC
V gene: TRBV24-1
clone size: NA
J gene: TRBJ2-4
D gene: NA